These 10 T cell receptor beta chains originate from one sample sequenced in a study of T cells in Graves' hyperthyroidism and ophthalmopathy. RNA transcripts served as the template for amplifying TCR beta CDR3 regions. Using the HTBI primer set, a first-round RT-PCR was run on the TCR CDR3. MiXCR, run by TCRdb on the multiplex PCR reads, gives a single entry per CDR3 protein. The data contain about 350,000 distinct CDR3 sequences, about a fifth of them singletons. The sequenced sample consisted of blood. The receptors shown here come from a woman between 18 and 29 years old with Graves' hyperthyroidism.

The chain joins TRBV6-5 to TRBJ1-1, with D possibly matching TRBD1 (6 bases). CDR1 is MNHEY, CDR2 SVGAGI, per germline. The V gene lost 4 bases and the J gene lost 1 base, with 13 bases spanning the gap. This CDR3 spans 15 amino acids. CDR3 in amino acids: CASSSSSRGNTEAFF. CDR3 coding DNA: TGTGCCAGCAGTTCTAGCTCCAGGGGGAACACTGAAGCTTTCTTT.

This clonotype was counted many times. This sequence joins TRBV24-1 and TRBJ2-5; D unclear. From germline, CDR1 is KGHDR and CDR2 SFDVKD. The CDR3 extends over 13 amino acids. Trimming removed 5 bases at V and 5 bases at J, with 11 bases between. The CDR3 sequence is CATSVGPHETQYF. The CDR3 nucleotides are TGTGCCACCAGTGTAGGGCCCCACGAGACCCAGTACTTC.

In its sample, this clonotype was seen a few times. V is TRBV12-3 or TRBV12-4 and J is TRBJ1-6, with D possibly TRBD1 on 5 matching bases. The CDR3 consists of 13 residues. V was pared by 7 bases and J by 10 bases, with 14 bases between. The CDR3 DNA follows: TGTGCCAGCACCCCATTACGGGGGTCACCCCTCCACTTT. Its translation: CASTPLRGSPLHF.

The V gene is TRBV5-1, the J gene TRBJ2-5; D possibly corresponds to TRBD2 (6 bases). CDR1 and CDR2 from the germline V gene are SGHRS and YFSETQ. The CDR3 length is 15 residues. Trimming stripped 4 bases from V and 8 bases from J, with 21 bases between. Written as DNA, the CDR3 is TGCGCCAGCAGCCCCGTCCCAGGGACTGCGTATACCCAGTACTTC. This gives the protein CASSPVPGTAYTQYF. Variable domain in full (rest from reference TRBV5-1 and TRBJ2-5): KAGVTQTPRYLIKTRGQQVTLSCSPISGHRSVSWYQQTPGQGLQFLFEYFSETQRNKGNFPGRFSGRQFSNSRSEMNVSTLELGDSALYLCASSPVPGTAYTQYFGPGTRLLVL.

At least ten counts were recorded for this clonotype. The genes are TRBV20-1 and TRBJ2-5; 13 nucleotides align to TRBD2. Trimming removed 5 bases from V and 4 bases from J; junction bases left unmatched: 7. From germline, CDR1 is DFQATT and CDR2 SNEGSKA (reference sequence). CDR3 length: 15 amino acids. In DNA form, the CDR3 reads TGCAGTGCTGAACTAGCGGGGGGGCTCGGAGAGACCCAGTACTTC. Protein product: CSAELAGGLGETQYF.

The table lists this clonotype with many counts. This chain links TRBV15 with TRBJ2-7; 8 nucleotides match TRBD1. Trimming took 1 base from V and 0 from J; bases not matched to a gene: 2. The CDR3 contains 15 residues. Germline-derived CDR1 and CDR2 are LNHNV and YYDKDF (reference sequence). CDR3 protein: CATSRGTGSSYEQYF. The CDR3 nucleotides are TGTGCCACCAGCAGAGGGACAGGGTCCTCCTACGAGCAGTACTTC.

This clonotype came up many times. The CDR3 loop reads CASSVQGSYGYTF. The CDR3 nucleotides read TGTGCCAGCAGTGTACAGGGAAGCTATGGCTACACCTTC. The rearrangement links TRBV2 to TRBJ1-2, with D tentatively TRBD1 (6 bases). CDR1 is SNHLY, CDR2 FYNNEI, per germline. The length of the CDR3 is 13 residues. Trimming removed 4 bases from V and 4 bases from J, with 10 bases in between.

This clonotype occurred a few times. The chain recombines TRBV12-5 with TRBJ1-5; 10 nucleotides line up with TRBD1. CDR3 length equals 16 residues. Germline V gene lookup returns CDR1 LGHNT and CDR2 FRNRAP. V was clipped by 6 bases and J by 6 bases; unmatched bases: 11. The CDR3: CASGFWDRGFGQPQHF. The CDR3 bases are TGTGCTAGTGGCTTTTGGGACAGGGGATTTGGTCAGCCCCAGCATTTT.

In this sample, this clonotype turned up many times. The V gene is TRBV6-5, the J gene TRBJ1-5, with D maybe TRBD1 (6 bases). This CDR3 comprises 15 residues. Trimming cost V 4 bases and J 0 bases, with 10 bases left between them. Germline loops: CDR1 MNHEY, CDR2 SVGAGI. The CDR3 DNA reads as TGTGCCAGCAGTTTCGCAGGGGATAGCAATCAGCCCCAGCATTTT. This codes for CASSFAGDSNQPQHF.

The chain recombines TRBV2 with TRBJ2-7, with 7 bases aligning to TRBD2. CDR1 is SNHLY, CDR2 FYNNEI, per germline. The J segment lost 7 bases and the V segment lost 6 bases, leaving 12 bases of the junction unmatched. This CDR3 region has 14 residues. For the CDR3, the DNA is TGTGCCAGCAGCTGGGAGGGGCTGGGGAGGGAGCAGTACTTC. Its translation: CASSWEGLGREQYF. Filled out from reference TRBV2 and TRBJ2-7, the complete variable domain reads EPEVTQTPSHQVTQMGQEVILRCVPISNHLYFYWYRQILGQKVEFLVSFYNNEISEKSEIFDDQFSVERPDGSNFTLKIRSTKLEDSAMYFCASSWEGLGREQYFGPGTRLTVT.